The entry below describes one T cell receptor beta chain. This clonotype came up a few times. Its antigen has not been determined. No base qualities exist here, and no much larger clone lies one base off it. V trim: 3 bases; J trim: 6 bases; unmatched bases: 10. From the cysteine up to the phenylalanine, the CDR3 has a length of 16 residues. Kept here is only the CDR3 DNA, which spans 48 bases and is read in frame from base 1. CDR1 DFQATT and CDR2 SNEGSKA are derived from the germline V gene (reference sequence). This entry is derived from a study of T cells in Graves' hyperthyroidism and ophthalmopathy (dated by TCRdb to between 2017 and 2020). About the full investigation: Peripheral blood was sampled at the time of initial diagnosis, prior to any treatment. To identify distinguishing TCR V-J signatures, a discovery cohort of 90 to 100 patients was used, comprising 40 to 45 with Graves' ophthalmopathy and approximately 57 with stable Graves' hyperthyroidism. Whether ophthalmopathy could be predicted prospectively was tested in an independent validation cohort made up of roughly 20 hyperthyroidism patients plus 17 patients who later progressed to ophthalmopathy. The 95 to 100 discovery patients were divided at random into training and test sets in a 7:3 ratio. Thyroid tissue and blood T-cell repertoires from six Graves' hyperthyroidism patients were also compared in the study. After blood sampling, hyperthyroidism patients were treated with methimazole at a starting dose of 30 mg daily, and ophthalmopathy patients were treated with high-dose intravenous methylprednisolone. The paper reports TCR Vbeta CDR3 sequencing of some 140 peripheral blood samples: fewer than 50 ophthalmopathy, fewer than 80 hyperthyroidism and some 17 progressor patients. What the authors observed across the whole study: Most expanded thyroid clonotypes (frequency above 0.001) were also found in blood, which suggests that blood repertoires may mirror thyroid immune responses. A model built on a 13 V-J signature distinguished ophthalmopathy from stable hyperthyroidism, reaching roughly 88% sensitivity and about 81% specificity in cross-validation and 80%/75% in testing. No statistical method was used to set the sample size in advance, and investigators knew the group allocation. In validation, the model predicted progression to ophthalmopathy with 65% to 71% sensitivity and approximately 72% specificity, a median of about six months before onset.

Ophthalmopathy patients had moderately to severely active disease, Clinical Activity Score of at least 3, NOSPECS grade of at least 4, and duration under 3 months. Any patient with an uncontrolled infection, another autoimmune disease, pregnancy or lactation was excluded. Diagnoses were established on the basis of clinical symptoms, serum thyroxine and TRAb, thyroid ultrasound, and orbital computed tomography. Ficoll-Paque density gradient centrifugation was used to isolate PBMCs from approximately 10 ml of fresh peripheral blood. Total RNA was extracted with Trizol reagent, and quality was checked on an Agilent 2100 Bioanalyzer. The TCR beta CDR3 regions were amplified from RNA transcripts. A first-round RT-PCR of the TCR CDR3 used the HTBI primer set with the Qiagen OneStep RT-PCR kit. A second multiplex PCR round built the libraries, followed by size selection and purification. Sequencing of the libraries was done on an Illumina HiSeq2000 using paired-end 100 bp reads. On the study's bioinformatics: SOAPnuke was used to process the raw data, removing reads that contained adapters or uncalled bases, had a mean Phred below 15, or lacked an exact match to the constant primer or identifier. COPE v1.2.5 was used to merge the high-quality paired reads, and each unique nucleotide sequence was defined as a clonotype. MiTCR v1.1 was used to align clonotypes to the IMGT TRBV, TRBD and TRBJ reference segments. The analysis included only V-J combinations with a frequency above 0.0001, which together covered roughly 99% of the repertoires. A TCS score was defined as the ratio of F50 (clonal expansion) to E x V (chaos), with BLOSUM62-based TCRdist applied between CDR3 peptides within each V-J. Welch's t-statistics and random forest reduced 514 V-J features to 13, which were used in a naive Bayes classifier (R e1071). The public reads were reprocessed in TCRdb via fastp at Q25 and MiXCR, keeping in-frame beta chains. Every entry covers one CDR3 protein and lists the most common genes and DNA from its rows. For this entry, the V and J calls and clone size follow TCRdb and not the study's own pipeline. The sample records hundreds of thousands of distinct CDR3 sequences, less than 25% of which are singletons. In total, the top ten clones hold about 35% of the sample.

Source material: blood. The sequence came from a young man with Graves' ophthalmopathy. The sequence links TRBV20-1 to TRBJ2-1, and TRBD2 aligns with 11 junction nucleotides. DNA sequence: TGCAGTGCTAGGGCAGGAGGGACTAGCGGTCTCAATGAGCAGTTCTTC. This codes for CSARAGGTSGLNEQFF.